This passage covers 31 T cell receptor beta chains from one sample sequenced in a study of beta chain features in type 1 diabetes (dated by TCRdb to the late 2010s). Libraries were constructed by the immunoSEQ multiplex PCR assay. All of the isolated RNA was reverse transcribed with the High Capacity cDNA Reverse Transcription Kit, so expressed TCRB transcripts were sequenced. TCRdb's version of the immuneACCESS table is confined to in-frame rearrangements and falls short of the full clone set. An unresolved V gene accounts for under half of the shortfall where checked; the remainder is of unknown origin. In all, the sample holds around 290,000 clones, and roughly 8% of those were seen once. The biggest ten clones account for 0.9% to 1.2% of the sample. The specimen sequenced was central memory CD4+ T cells from blood. Receptors were obtained from a woman younger than 30 in good health.

The chain carries TRBV28 and TRBJ1-2, with 7 bases fitting TRBD1. Germline V gene data show CDR1 as MDHEN and CDR2 as SYDVKM. The CDR3 is 16 amino acids. V shed 1 base and J 4 bases; nucleotides not matched to a gene: 9. CDR3 region: CASSLYSGGSRYGYTF. Here the CDR3 DNA reads TGTGCCAGCAGTTTATATTCAGGGGGTTCACGCTATGGCTACACCTTC.

This clone was counted only a few times. This chain joins TRBV7-2 and TRBJ2-2; no firm D call. V was trimmed by 3 bases and J by 3 bases, leaving 8 bases between them. Per germline, CDR1 SGHTA and CDR2 FQGNSA. CDR3 length equals 14 residues. The CDR3 sequence: CASSFYQHTGELFF. The DNA for the CDR3 is TGTGCCAGCAGCTTCTACCAACACACCGGGGAGCTGTTTTTT.

The chain recombines TRBV7-2 with TRBJ2-7; D is ambiguous. The V end was cut by 3 bases, the J end by 0 bases, with 9 bases between. The CDR3 has 14 amino acids. Germline V gives CDR1 SGHTA, CDR2 FQGNSA. CDR3 loop: CASSLMSSSYEQYF. CDR3 nucleotides: TGTGCCAGCAGCTTGATGTCTAGCTCCTACGAGCAGTACTTC.

The chain recombines TRBV29-1 with TRBJ2-5; possibly TRBD2 for D (5 bases). The closer fit of TRBJ2-7 to the DNA end suggests the J call may be wrong. This CDR3 has 14 amino acids. CDR1 is SQVTM, CDR2 ANQGSEA, per germline. The CDR3 here is CSVVRRAGSYEQYF. CDR3 nucleotide sequence: TGCAGCGTTGTTCGGCGGGCCGGATCCTACGAGCAGTACTTC.

A few counts support this clone. CDR3 protein: CASRTTGVGSGYTF. The CDR3 nucleotides read TGTGCCAGCAGGACTACGGGAGTTGGCAGTGGCTACACCTTC. The chain carries TRBV6-1 and TRBJ1-2; D remains ambiguous. Trimming took off 6 bases at V and 7 bases at J, with 18 bases between the two ends. Germline V CDR1 and CDR2: MNHNS, SASEGT. The CDR3 covers 14 residues.

The genes are TRBV28 and TRBJ1-4; TRBD1 is a possible D gene (5 bases). The CDR3 has 19 amino acids. Trimming stripped 5 bases from V and 0 bases from J, with 22 bases between. The germline gives CDR1 MDHEN, CDR2 SYDVKM. Here the CDR3 reads CASSNFRRQRIATNEKLFF. CDR3 nucleotide sequence: TGTGCCAGCAGTAATTTCCGGAGACAGCGAATTGCAACTAATGAAAAACTGTTTTTT.

The table lists this clone with a few counts. The chain combines TRBV7-8 with TRBJ2-1; a weak D match, TRBD1 (5 bases). V lost 3 bases and J 8 bases, leaving 20 bases between the germline ends. The germline V gene encodes CDR1 SGHVS and CDR2 FQNEAQ. CDR3 length: 16 amino acids. CDR3 sequence reads: CASSFPDRSSKYEQFF. CDR3 nucleotides: TGTGCCAGCAGCTTCCCAGACAGATCCTCGAAGTATGAGCAGTTCTTC.

In this sample, this clone turned up a few times. V gene TRBV7-6 combines with J gene TRBJ2-7, with 7 positions matching TRBD2. The CDR3 is 14 amino acids. CDR1 and CDR2 (germline): SGHVS, FNYEAQ. The ends lost 5 bases at V and 3 bases at J; junction bases unmatched: 7. The CDR3 DNA sequence: TGTGCCAGCAGCACTGTAAGCGGGGTCTACGAGCAGTACTTC. Protein product: CASSTVSGVYEQYF.

This clone appeared many times. This chain connects TRBV2 to TRBJ2-1; the D gene could be TRBD1 or TRBD2 (5 bases each). The CDR3 has 15 amino acids. The germline gives CDR1 SNHLY, CDR2 FYNNEI. Between the trimmed V and J ends, which lost 6 bases and 4 bases, there was a span of 16 bases. CDR3 in amino acids: CASRVGRRAYNEQFF. CDR3 sequence (DNA): TGTGCCAGCAGAGTGGGACGGCGGGCGTACAATGAGCAGTTCTTC.

This clone was found a few times. This chain links TRBV4-2 with TRBJ2-2; weak D call: TRBD2 (5 bases). The germline CDR1 and CDR2 sequences are LGHNA and YNFKEQ. Trimming removed 0 bases at V and 6 bases at J, with 8 bases between. The CDR3 runs 14 residues. In nucleotides, the CDR3 is TGTGCCAGCAGCCAAGATTCGCGGGCCGGGGAGCTGTTTTTT. Protein sequence: CASSQDSRAGELFF.

The chain uses TRBV30 and TRBJ2-7, with D perhaps TRBD2 (6 bases). Deletions cut 4 bases from V and 4 bases from J, with 20 bases between. Germline V gene sequence: CDR1 GTSNPN, CDR2 SVGIG (reference sequence). CDR3 length: 15 amino acids. The CDR3 nucleotides are TGTGCCTGGACCGTGGGGGGTGGTAGGCCTTACGAGCAGTACTTC. Translated, it gives CAWTVGGGRPYEQYF. Drawing the rest from reference TRBV30 and TRBJ2-7, the complete variable domain is SQTIHQWPATLVQPVGSPLSLECTVEGTSNPNLYWYRQAAGRGLQLLFYSVGIGQISSEVPQNLSASRPQDRQFILSSKKLLLSDSGFYLCAWTVGGGRPYEQYFGPGTRLTVT.

This chain joins TRBV28 and TRBJ1-2, with 10 nucleotides matching TRBD1. V lost 7 bases and J lost 3; bases outside the gene matches: 11. The germline gives CDR1 MDHEN, CDR2 SYDVKM. The CDR3 consists of 16 residues. CDR3 sequence reads: CASIAWGTGDDYGYTF. For the CDR3, the DNA is TGTGCCAGCATTGCGTGGGGGACAGGGGACGACTATGGCTACACCTTC.

The chain carries TRBV10-2 and TRBJ1-2, with D unresolved. Germline V CDR1 and CDR2: WSHSY, SAAADI. V lost 2 bases, J lost 4 bases, and 8 bases lay in between. The CDR3 runs to 13 residues. As DNA, the CDR3 is TGCGCCAGCAGTGAGATGGGTGGCTATGGCTACACCTTC. The encoded protein is CASSEMGGYGYTF.

The chain employs TRBV7-2 and TRBJ2-3, with a possible D match to TRBD1 (5 bases). CDR1 SGHTA and CDR2 FQGNSA come from the germline V gene. V gave up 5 bases and J gave up 0 bases, with 9 bases separating them. The CDR3 loop spans 14 amino acids. This chain's CDR3 is CASSPTASTDTQYF. In nucleotides, the CDR3 is TGTGCCAGCAGCCCGACAGCGAGCACAGATACGCAGTATTTT.

This clone was counted many times. The identical CDR3 is also encoded by other nucleotide sequences in the sample. J is TRBJ2-7 and V is TRBV4-3, with D possibly being TRBD1 (5 bases). The CDR3 runs to 14 residues. CDR1 and CDR2 from the germline V gene are LGHNA and YSLEER. V was clipped by 0 bases and J by 1 base, with 7 bases between them. This chain's CDR3 is CASSQDRVSYEQYF. The CDR3 DNA sequence: TGCGCCAGCAGCCAAGACAGGGTATCCTACGAGCAGTACTTC.

At least ten counts were recorded for this clone. The genes are TRBV7-2 and TRBJ2-2; tentatively, D is TRBD2 (7 bases). V dropped 1 base and J dropped 12 bases, with 9 bases sitting between them. The CDR3 has 12 amino acids. Germline assignment: CDR1 SGHTA and CDR2 FQGNSA. The DNA of the CDR3 is TGTGCCAGCAGCTTAGAGGGGGGGAAGCTGTTTTTT. It yields the protein CASSLEGGKLFF.

The rearrangement uses TRBV9 and TRBJ1-2; D remains unclear. Germline V gives CDR1 SGDLS, CDR2 YYNGEE. The CDR3 contains 15 residues. V lost 0 bases to trimming and J lost 3 bases, with 12 bases between them. CDR3 residues: CASSVGTATYYGYTF. The DNA for the CDR3 is TGTGCCAGCAGCGTAGGAACAGCCACCTACTATGGCTACACCTTC.

The rearrangement joins TRBV19 to TRBJ2-1; D may be TRBD1 (5 bases). V lost 7 bases and J lost 5, with 15 bases in between. This CDR3 contains 14 residues. Germline CDR1 is LNHDA and CDR2 is SQIVND (reference sequence). The CDR3 loop reads CASKQVGQNNEQFF. The CDR3 DNA reads TGTGCCAGTAAACAGGTGGGCCAAAACAATGAGCAGTTCTTC.

V gene TRBV27 combines with J gene TRBJ1-2, with 9 bases identical to TRBD1. Germline values: CDR1 MNHEY, CDR2 SMNVEV (reference sequence). The ends lost 6 bases at V and 6 bases at J; junction bases unmatched: 8. CDR3 size: 14 residues. The CDR3: CASRLPGTGNGYTF. In nucleotides, the CDR3 is TGTGCCAGCAGACTCCCCGGGACAGGGAATGGCTACACCTTC.

Comment on this clone: The junction departs from the called germline gene at one end, perhaps through a read error. The chain uses TRBV7-7 and TRBJ2-3; D is unresolved. The CDR3 consists of 12 residues. In germline, CDR1 is SSHAT, CDR2 FNYEAQ (reference sequence). This CDR3 reads CASSAVGDTQYF. The DNA of the CDR3 is TGTGCTAGCAGCGCAGTCGGAGATACGCAGTATTTT.

The rearrangement links TRBV4-2 to TRBJ2-7; 9 bases fit TRBD1. The CDR3 extends over 16 amino acids. V gave up 4 bases and J gave up 0 bases; unmatched junction bases: 7. In germline, CDR1 is LGHNA, CDR2 YNFKEQ. This CDR3 reads CASSLGQGTTSYEQYF. The CDR3 nucleotides are TGTGCCAGCAGCCTAGGACAGGGGACGACCTCCTACGAGCAGTACTTC.

The chain combines TRBV29-1 with TRBJ1-2; 7 bases agree with TRBD1. CDR1 is SQVTM, CDR2 ANQGSEA, per germline. The J segment lost 8 bases and the V segment lost 6 bases, leaving 15 bases of the junction unmatched. This CDR3 is built from 14 residues. CDR3 residues: CSVERGKQGHGYTF. The CDR3 region has the DNA TGCAGCGTAGAGAGGGGGAAACAGGGGCACGGCTACACCTTC.

This clone was observed a handful of times. The chain recombines TRBV7-9 with TRBJ2-7; D is unresolved. V was clipped by 5 bases and J by 0 bases, with 20 bases between them. The CDR3 is made up of 17 amino acids. Germline lookup yields CDR1 SEHNR and CDR2 FQNEAQ (reference sequence). CDR3 loop: CASSGNQLRASSYEQYF. DNA for the CDR3: TGTGCCAGCAGCGGAAACCAACTTCGCGCGAGCTCCTACGAGCAGTACTTC.

This sequence joins TRBV27 and TRBJ2-1; 11 bases are a match to TRBD1. The CDR3 has 15 amino acids. With V trimmed by 4 bases and J by 4 bases, 3 bases remained unmatched. Germline values: CDR1 MNHEY, CDR2 SMNVEV (reference sequence). The CDR3 DNA reads TGTGCCAGCAGTTCGGACAGGGGGCTGTACAATGAGCAGTTCTTC. The encoded protein is CASSSDRGLYNEQFF.

This clone has only a few counts. The V and J genes are TRBV13 and TRBJ2-5, with TRBD1 as a possible D gene (6 bases). The CDR3 is made up of 16 amino acids. V was trimmed by 4 bases and J by 5 bases, leaving 20 bases between them. Germline-derived CDR1 and CDR2 are PRHDT and FYEKMQ (reference sequence). The CDR3 nucleotides are TGTGCCAGCAGCTACCGCAGGGGTCGCGTTGGGGAGACCCAGTACTTC. It yields the protein CASSYRRGRVGETQYF.

This clone has only a few counts. The chain is built from TRBV18 and TRBJ2-1; D is possibly TRBD1 (6 bases). The V gene lost 5 bases and the J gene lost 8 bases, with 10 bases spanning the gap. This CDR3 spans 12 amino acids. Germline loops: CDR1 KGHSH, CDR2 LQKENI. The CDR3 region has the DNA TGTGCCAGCTCAGCAGGGGTCCATGAGCAGTTCTTC. It is translated as CASSAGVHEQFF.

This rearrangement joins TRBV27 to TRBJ2-3, with D possibly TRBD1 on 5 matching bases. Germline V CDR1 and CDR2: MNHEY, SMNVEV (reference sequence). There are 19 residues in the CDR3. V dropped 6 bases and J dropped 0 bases, with 25 bases sitting between them. The CDR3, as DNA: TGTGCCAGCAGCCTCAGGGTCCAGGACGGCAGTTTTAGCACAGATACGCAGTATTTT. Translation: CASSLRVQDGSFSTDTQYF.

Ten or more counts support this clone. The sample contains more than one DNA sequence encoding this CDR3. The chain couples TRBV5-1 to TRBJ2-5, with a weak D call TRBD2 (5 bases). V gave up 4 bases and J gave up 2 bases, with 9 bases separating them. The CDR3 has 13 amino acids. Germline V gene sequence: CDR1 SGHRS, CDR2 YFSETQ. The CDR3 loop is CASSPGVQETQYF. DNA of the CDR3: TGCGCCAGCAGCCCCGGGGTTCAAGAGACCCAGTACTTC.

This clone was detected a few times. This chain links TRBV5-1 with TRBJ1-2; no clear D. Germline V gene data show CDR1 as SGHRS and CDR2 as YFSETQ. V lost 5 bases and J 6 bases, leaving 11 bases between the germline ends. This CDR3 spans 12 amino acids. DNA for the CDR3: TGCGCCAGCAGAGAAGGACGGGATGGCTACACCTTC. Residues: CASREGRDGYTF.

The chain couples TRBV11-2 to TRBJ1-1, with a possible D match to TRBD1 (5 bases). V was clipped by 3 bases and J by 0 bases, with 11 bases between them. This CDR3 has 15 amino acids. The germline CDR1 and CDR2 sequences are SGHAT and FQNNGV. CDR3 protein: CASSFGGVMNTEAFF. For the CDR3, the DNA is TGTGCCAGCAGCTTCGGGGGAGTCATGAACACTGAAGCTTTCTTT.

V and J are TRBV7-3 and TRBJ2-3; 8 bases are shared with TRBD2. Trimming removed 4 bases from V and 1 base from J; junction bases left unmatched: 4. The length of the CDR3 is 15 residues. CDR1 SGHTA and CDR2 FQGTGA come from the germline V gene. CDR3 in DNA: TGTGCCAGCAGCTCGACTAGCGCCCGCACAGATACGCAGTATTTT. This encodes CASSSTSARTDTQYF.